This T cell receptor beta chain was obtained from a study of shared clonotypes between healthy human individuals. Germline V CDR1 and CDR2: LGHNA, YNFKEQ. V lost 4 bases and J lost 5; bases outside the gene matches: 7. The CDR3 is 16 amino acids. Method: immunoSEQ multiplex PCR; TCRdb's copy keeps in-frame clones and lacks some. The sample carries about 380,000 clones, about 96% recorded once. This sequence originates from a man younger than 40 in good health. The V call is TRBV4-2, the J call TRBJ2-1, with TRBD2 identical over 11 bases. Sequencing was performed on memory CD8+ T cells sorted from blood. Subset denoted: CD45RO+ cells pooled with CCR7-negative TemRA cells. The CDR3 region is CASSPRIAGGNNEQFF. CDR3 DNA: TGTGCCAGCAGCCCTAGAATAGCGGGAGGGAACAATGAGCAGTTCTTC.